The 23 T cell receptor beta chains reported below all come from one sample, sequenced in a study of T-cell reconstitution after alpha-beta-depleted transplantation in children. TCRbeta library preparation incorporated unique molecular identifiers. TCRdb reanalysed the PCR reads using MiXCR and keeps one entry per CDR3 protein. Among fewer than 750,000 distinct CDR3 sequences listed, 20% to 25% were seen once. Sample: PBMCs, mostly from graft donor cells, taken 360 days after TCRalphabeta/CD19-depleted stem cell transplant. The source is a boy under two years old who had a stem cell transplant for acute myeloid leukemia, so the T cells may come from the graft donor.

This clonotype showed up just a few times. V and J are TRBV19 and TRBJ2-1; 7 nucleotides agree with TRBD2. V shed 5 bases, J shed 2 bases, and the junction held 9 bases outside the gene matches. The CDR3 covers 16 residues. Germline V gives CDR1 LNHDA, CDR2 SQIVND (reference sequence). Here the CDR3 DNA reads TGTGCCAGTAGTCGTGAGCGGGGTGGCACCTACAATGAGCAGTTCTTC. As protein: CASSRERGGTYNEQFF.

Points on this clonotype: A read error may explain this, as a much larger clone is one base away. The CDR3 carries no conserved terminal phenylalanine or tryptophan, so it likely arises from a read error. The rearrangement links TRBV27 to TRBJ1-1, with no clear D. The germline CDR1 and CDR2 sequences are MNHEY and SMNVEV (reference sequence). CDR3 size: 15 residues. V was cut by 5 bases and J by 0 bases, with 13 bases left in between. CDR3 sequence reads: CASSLAGTMNTEAFS. DNA of the CDR3: TGTGCCAGCAGTCTTGCCGGAACCATGAACACTGAAGCTTTCTCT.

This chain connects TRBV20-1 to TRBJ1-2; possibly TRBD1 for D (5 bases). CDR3 length: 15 amino acids. V was pared by 5 bases and J by 7 bases, with 23 bases between. Germline V gives CDR1 DFQATT, CDR2 SNEGSKA (reference sequence). The CDR3 region has the DNA TGCAGTGCTGAACAGGAGTCCGAGTCCCGTGGTGGCTACACCTTC. Translated, it gives CSAEQESESRGGYTF.

On this clonotype itself: It may be a read error: a sequence one base away is much more abundant. The CDR3 is CASSPAGETRYF. CDR3 nucleotide sequence: TGTGCCAGCAGCCCTGCAGGGGAAACCCGGTACTTC. This chain connects TRBV13 to TRBJ2-5; a weak D match, TRBD1 (6 bases). The CDR3 consists of 12 residues. Germline CDR1 is PRHDT and CDR2 is FYEKMQ (reference sequence).

This clonotype occurred many times. The chain joins TRBV29-1 to TRBJ2-7, with TRBD1 identical over 7 bases. Germline V lookup: CDR1 SQVTM, CDR2 ANQGSEA. Losses at the gene ends were 3 bases for V and 5 bases for J; bases not matched to a gene: 10. The CDR3 covers 14 residues. The CDR3 DNA reads as TGCAGCGTTGAGGGGAGACAGGGTAGCGACGAGCAGTACTTC. It is translated as CSVEGRQGSDEQYF.

This chain links TRBV4-3 with TRBJ2-7; 7 bases align to TRBD2. Trimming took 1 base from V and 5 from J; bases not matched to a gene: 2. Germline V lookup: CDR1 LGHNA, CDR2 YSLEER. The CDR3 contains 13 residues. CDR3 nucleotide sequence: TGCGCCAGCAGCCAAGGGGGAGGGGACGAGCAGTACTTC. This translates into CASSQGGGDEQYF.

The rearrangement joins TRBV12-3 or TRBV12-4 to TRBJ2-1, with 14 bases matching TRBD2. There are 18 residues in the CDR3. V trimming: 6 bases; J trimming: 2 bases; junction bases outside the gene matches: 9. The CDR3 region has the DNA TGTGCCAGCAGGACTAGCGGGGGGGTCCGATTGACCTACAATGAGCAGTTCTTC. Amino acid sequence: CASRTSGGVRLTYNEQFF.

The chain combines TRBV7-3 with TRBJ2-3; a possible D gene is TRBD2 (6 bases). This CDR3 is 15 amino acids long. CDR1 is SGHTA and CDR2 is FQGTGA in the germline V gene. V was pared by 5 bases and J by 4 bases, with 16 bases between. As DNA, the CDR3 is TGTGCCAGCAGCCCAATGGGACTTCTTTCAGATACGCAGTATTTT. Translation: CASSPMGLLSDTQYF. The full variable domain, completed using reference TRBV7-3 and TRBJ2-3, is GAGVSQTPSNKVTEKGKYVELRCDPISGHTALYWYRQSLGQGPEFLIYFQGTGAADDSGLPNDRFFAVRPEGSVSTLKIQRTERGDSAVYLCASSPMGLLSDTQYFGPGTRLTVL.

This clonotype was observed a handful of times. The rearrangement uses TRBV10-3 and TRBJ2-5; TRBD2 might be the D (6 bases). Trimming stripped 0 bases from V and 5 bases from J, with 7 bases between. Germline CDR1 ENHRY, CDR2 SYGVKD. The CDR3 runs to 13 residues. The CDR3 region has the DNA TGTGCCATCAGTGAGTCCGCGGGGGAGACCCAGTACTTC. Amino acid sequence: CAISESAGETQYF.

This clonotype has ten or more counts. The chain combines TRBV20-1 with TRBJ2-3; TRBD1 agrees at 12 bases. Germline values: CDR1 DFQATT, CDR2 SNEGSKA (reference sequence). Trimming at V came to 5 bases and at J to 6 bases, leaving 9 bases not matched to a gene. The CDR3 spans 15 residues. This CDR3 is CSAVPGQGAFDTQYF. The CDR3 nucleotides read TGCAGTGCTGTCCCGGGACAGGGGGCTTTTGATACGCAGTATTTT.

The sample holds many counts of this clonotype. The gene calls are TRBV5-1 and TRBJ2-4; the match to TRBD2 covers 7 bases. The CDR3 length is 15 residues. With 0 bases clipped from V and 4 bases from J, the junction kept 4 bases outside the gene matches. Germline lookup yields CDR1 SGHRS and CDR2 YFSETQ. In nucleotides, the CDR3 is TGCGCCAGCAGCTTGGACGGGGGGTTTAAAAACATTCAGTACTTC. Protein sequence: CASSLDGGFKNIQYF.

The rearrangement joins TRBV7-9 to TRBJ2-7; perhaps TRBD2 as D (5 bases). From germline, CDR1 is SEHNR and CDR2 FQNEAQ (reference sequence). The CDR3 runs to 12 residues. The CDR3 DNA is TGTAAGCGGCTAGATTACCGCTACGAGCAGTACGTC. Protein product: CKRLDYRYEQYV.

This clonotype was picked up a small number of times. The rearrangement links TRBV12-3 or TRBV12-4 to TRBJ1-2, with TRBD1 identical over 7 bases. Trimming took 5 bases from V and 7 from J; bases not matched to a gene: 10. The CDR3 extends over 14 amino acids. DNA for the CDR3: TGTGCCAGCAGTCTACCACAGGGGCTGACTGGCTACACCTTC. Its protein is CASSLPQGLTGYTF.

This sequence joins TRBV7-9 and TRBJ2-7; maybe TRBD2 (5 bases). The germline CDR1 and CDR2 sequences are SEHNR and FQNEAQ (reference sequence). The CDR3 is made up of 14 amino acids. V was pared by 2 bases and J by 1 base, with 9 bases between. The CDR3 loop is CASSLTEGSYEQYF. The CDR3 DNA reads as TGTGCCAGCAGCTTAACCGAGGGATCCTACGAGCAGTACTTC. Based on the CDR3 plus reference TRBV7-9 and TRBJ2-7, the full variable domain is DTGVSQNPRHKITKRGQNVTFRCDPISEHNRLYWYRQTLGQGPEFLTYFQNEAQLEKSRLLSDRFSAERPKGSFSTLEIQRTEQGDSAMYLCASSLTEGSYEQYFGPGTRLTVT.

The gene calls are TRBV12-3 or TRBV12-4 and TRBJ1-1; D is unresolved. The CDR3 contains 12 residues. Trimming shortened V by 3 bases and J by 11 bases, and 13 bases separated the two germline ends. The CDR3: CASSFSRAGAFF. CDR3 DNA sequence: TGTGCCAGCAGTTTCTCGCGCGCGGGGGCTTTCTTT.

The chain has TRBV20-1 and TRBJ1-4; TRBD1 might be the D (5 bases). The CDR3 is 15 amino acids. Trimming left V 2 bases short and J 3 bases short, with 13 bases between. Germline V gene data show CDR1 as DFQATT and CDR2 as SNEGSKA (reference sequence). CDR3 sequence (DNA): TGCAGTGCTAGACAGGGAGGCAGACCTAATGAAAAACTGTTTTTT. It encodes CSARQGGRPNEKLFF.

In this sample, this clonotype turned up a few times. The rearrangement uses TRBV20-1 and TRBJ2-6; tentatively, D is TRBD1 or TRBD2 (5 bases each). The germline gives CDR1 DFQATT, CDR2 SNEGSKA (reference sequence). The CDR3 spans 19 residues. Trimming left V 2 bases short and J 2 bases short, with 22 bases between. The CDR3 reads CSARIPGRLALTGANVLTF. The CDR3 bases are TGCAGTGCTAGAATACCGGGACGTCTTGCGCTGACTGGGGCCAACGTCCTGACTTTC.

This chain joins TRBV15 and TRBJ1-2; the D is unclear. Germline V gene data show CDR1 as LNHNV and CDR2 as YYDKDF (reference sequence). The CDR3 covers 12 residues. V lost 3 bases to trimming and J lost 6 bases, with 8 bases between them. The CDR3 DNA follows: TGTGCCACCAGCAGGGGTCTTAATGGCTACACCTTC. It specifies CATSRGLNGYTF.

The chain uses TRBV20-1 and TRBJ2-5; TRBD1 agrees at 9 bases. V shed 0 bases, J shed 1 base, and the junction held 6 bases outside the gene matches. The CDR3 length is 16 residues. CDR1 is DFQATT, CDR2 SNEGSKA, per germline (reference sequence). As DNA, the CDR3 is TGCAGTGCTAGAGACTACAGGGGGCGAACCCAAGAGACCCAGTACTTC. Amino acid sequence: CSARDYRGRTQETQYF.

At least ten counts were recorded for this clonotype. The chain uses TRBV20-1 and TRBJ1-4; 7 bases are a match to TRBD1. The trim removed 3 bases at V and 1 base at J, leaving 14 bases unmatched. The length of the CDR3 is 18 residues. Germline V lookup: CDR1 DFQATT, CDR2 SNEGSKA (reference sequence). CDR3 amino acids: CSARGPRQGQITNEKLFF. The CDR3 nucleotides read TGCAGTGCTAGGGGTCCTCGACAGGGTCAGATAACTAATGAAAAACTGTTTTTT.

This clonotype was seen ten or more times. The gene calls are TRBV28 and TRBJ1-2; 9 nucleotides align to TRBD1. V dropped 10 bases and J dropped 8; count of bases not matched to a gene: 11. The CDR3 sequence is 13 residues long. Germline V gene lookup returns CDR1 MDHEN and CDR2 SYDVKM. The CDR3 sequence: CAISPGTGSGYTF. The CDR3 nucleotides read TGTGCCATTTCACCAGGGACAGGGAGCGGCTACACCTTC.

This clonotype was seen repeatedly, ten times or more. This chain links TRBV12-3 or TRBV12-4 with TRBJ1-5; D is uncertain. The CDR3 totals 13 residues. Trimming stripped 5 bases from V and 9 bases from J, with 14 bases between. This CDR3 is CASSQAGVWPQHF. CDR3 nucleotides: TGTGCCAGCAGTCAAGCTGGTGTTTGGCCCCAGCATTTT.

This clonotype was picked up many times. This chain links TRBV5-5 with TRBJ2-2; 8 nucleotides agree with TRBD1. CDR3 length equals 16 residues. V lost 4 bases and J lost 4; bases outside the gene matches: 9. CDR1 and CDR2 from the germline V gene are SGHKS and YYEKEE (reference sequence). The CDR3 DNA reads TGTGCCAGCAGCCCGGACAGGGTTTCAGGCACCGGGGAGCTGTTTTTT. Its translation: CASSPDRVSGTGELFF.